A selection of T cell receptor beta chains follows, all from one sample in a study of T cells in Graves' hyperthyroidism and ophthalmopathy. TCRdb passed the multiplex PCR reads through MiXCR, listing each CDR3 protein once. The sample records more than 500,000 distinct CDR3 sequences, 14% to 15% being singletons. Material for sequencing was blood. Receptor source: a woman aged 40 to 50 with Graves' ophthalmopathy. Each CDR3 is given with its conserved first and last residue. A D gene is named only where the DNA matches it firmly. The listing skips clone size in some rows; elsewhere it reads once, few, many or a size class.

NA	TRBV7-2	few	TRBJ2-7	CASSFKWGPYEQYF	TGTGCCAGCAGCTTCAAGTGGGGGCCCTACGAGCAGTACTTC
TRBD1	TRBV7-2	NA	TRBJ2-6	CASSPRTGTGANVLTF	TGTGCCAGCAGCCCTCGGACAGGGACTGGGGCCAACGTCCTGACTTTC
NA	TRBV20-1	many	TRBJ1-1	CSARDRRRSTEAFF	TGCAGTGCTAGAGATCGCCGGAGATCTACTGAAGCTTTCTTT
TRBD1	TRBV5-1	NA	TRBJ1-1	CASSFNRQGVMNTEAFF	TGCGCCAGCAGCTTCAATCGGCAGGGGGTAATGAACACTGAAGCTTTCTTT
TRBD1	TRBV6-5	many	TRBJ1-5	CASSYSTGGDQPQHF	TGTGCCAGCAGTTATTCCACAGGGGGCGATCAGCCCCAGCATTTT
NA	TRBV6-2/TRBV6-3	many	TRBJ2-7	CASRRFDSSYEQYF	TGTGCCAGCAGGAGATTCGACAGCTCCTACGAGCAGTACTTC
NA	TRBV7-9	many	TRBJ2-5	CASSKEETQYF	TGTGCCAGCAGCAAAGAAGAGACCCAGTACTTC
NA	TRBV5-5	many	TRBJ1-1	CASSFKRDRDTEAFF	TGTGCCAGCAGCTTCAAGAGGGACCGCGACACTGAAGCTTTCTTT
TRBD1	TRBV7-8	many	TRBJ1-2	CASSLGQGWGYTF	TGTGCCAGCAGCCTCGGACAGGGCTGGGGCTACACCTTC
NA	TRBV29-1	few	TRBJ2-2	CSVGAGVTGELFF	TGCAGCGTTGGGGCAGGGGTCACCGGGGAGCTGTTTTTT
TRBD2	TRBV11-1	few	TRBJ2-5	CASSSRGGDPEGETQYF	TGTGCCAGCAGCTCCCGGGGGGGGGACCCCGAGGGAGAGACCCAGTACTTC
NA	TRBV12-3/TRBV12-4	many	TRBJ2-2	CASSWGTGELFF	TGTGCCAGCAGTTGGGGCACCGGGGAGCTGTTTTTT
NA	TRBV25-1	many	TRBJ1-1	CASSDEWEAFF	TGTGCCAGCAGTGACGAGTGGGAAGCTTTCTTT
NA	TRBV6-1	many	TRBJ1-5	CASSEAGVGNQPQHF	TGTGCCAGCAGTGAAGCGGGGGTGGGCAATCAGCCCCAGCATTTT
NA	TRBV18	NA	TRBJ1-1	CASSPPRGTNTEAFF	TGTGCCAGCTCACCACCGAGGGGGACGAACACTGAAGCTTTCTTT
TRBD2	TRBV2	many	TRBJ2-7	CASRLTGAGVHEQYF	TGTGCCAGCAGATTGACTGGGGCGGGAGTCCACGAGCAGTACTTC
NA	TRBV7-9	many	TRBJ1-3	CASSLVQGSSGNTIYF	TGTGCCAGCAGCTTAGTACAGGGAAGCTCTGGAAACACCATATATTTT
NA	TRBV6-1	many	TRBJ1-1	CASSETDLNTEAFF	TGTGCCAGCAGTGAGACAGACTTGAACACTGAAGCTTTCTTT
NA	TRBV6-5	many	TRBJ2-7	CASNWDRAEQYF	TGTGCCAGCAATTGGGACCGCGCGGAGCAGTACTTC
NA	TRBV5-1	many	TRBJ1-1	CASSITLNAEAFF	TGCGCCAGCAGCATTACCTTGAACGCTGAAGCTTTCTTT
NA	TRBV11-2	many	TRBJ2-5	CASSDSHLQETQYF	TGTGCCAGCAGCGACAGCCATCTCCAAGAGACCCAGTACTTC
TRBD2	TRBV7-3	many	TRBJ2-7	CASSPTSGSFYEQYF	TGTGCCAGCAGCCCCACTAGCGGTTCTTTCTACGAGCAGTACTTC
NA	TRBV30	many	TRBJ1-2	CAYPEGDRGGYTF	TGTGCCTACCCCGAGGGGGACCGAGGGGGCTACACCTTC
TRBD2	TRBV2	many	TRBJ2-7	CASSTAGGYEQYF	TGTGCCAGCTCCACAGCGGGAGGCTACGAGCAGTACTTC
NA	TRBV28	NA	TRBJ1-6	CASSLKDSPLHF	TGTGCCAGCAGTCTAAAGGATTCACCCCTCCACTTT
NA	TRBV27	many	TRBJ1-5	CASSPFIAGPDQPQHF	TGTGCCAGCAGTCCATTTATAGCAGGCCCGGATCAGCCCCAGCATTTT
NA	TRBV7-8	many	TRBJ1-2	CASSWGFEGYTF	TGTGCCAGCAGCTGGGGCTTTGAGGGCTACACCTTC
NA	TRBV12-3/TRBV12-4	many	TRBJ2-7	CASTERVGYEQYF	TGTGCCAGCACCGAGCGGGTCGGTTACGAGCAGTACTTC
TRBD1	TRBV5-1	NA	TRBJ1-6	CASSSRTGDDSPLHF	TGCGCCAGCAGCTCGCGGACAGGGGATGATTCACCCCTCCACTTT
TRBD1	TRBV5-1	many	TRBJ1-1	CASSLRQGPDNTEAFF	TGCGCCAGCAGCCTGAGACAGGGTCCCGATAACACTGAAGCTTTCTTT
TRBD1	TRBV28	many	TRBJ1-1	CASSLTGVWGTEAFF	TGTGCCAGCAGTTTAACAGGGGTATGGGGCACTGAAGCTTTCTTT
NA	TRBV27	NA	TRBJ1-1	CASSFGNGNTEAFF	TGTGCCAGCAGTTTTGGCAACGGGAACACTGAAGCTTTCTTT
NA	TRBV5-1	NA	TRBJ1-1	CASSSQGDLGAFF	TGCGCCAGCAGCTCCCAGGGTGATCTCGGAGCTTTCTTT
NA	TRBV20-1	many	TRBJ2-5	CSAPGQGVETQYF	TGCAGTGCTCCGGGCCAGGGTGTAGAGACCCAGTACTTC
NA	TRBV12-3/TRBV12-4	many	TRBJ2-5	CASSGGVPGGETQYF	TGTGCCAGCAGTGGCGGGGTACCCGGCGGGGAGACCCAGTACTTC
NA	TRBV28	many	TRBJ2-2	CASTLGGSANTGELFF	TGTGCCAGCACCCTAGGAGGAAGCGCGAACACCGGGGAGCTGTTTTTT
NA	TRBV6-5	many	TRBJ2-5	CASSYTLQETQYF	TGTGCCAGCAGTTACACACTCCAAGAGACCCAGTACTTC
TRBD2	TRBV28	many	TRBJ2-2	CASSLLAGASTGELFF	TGTGCCAGCAGTTTATTAGCGGGAGCGAGCACCGGGGAGCTGTTTTTT
TRBD1	TRBV28	many	TRBJ1-2	CASSPADRNYGYTF	TGTGCCAGCAGTCCCGCGGACAGGAACTATGGCTACACCTTC
TRBD2	TRBV6-4	many	TRBJ2-7	CASSPPGLAGGPPPSDEQYF	TGTGCCAGCAGTCCTCCTGGACTAGCGGGAGGGCCTCCCCCTAGCGACGAGCAGTACTTC
NA	TRBV25-1	many	TRBJ2-7	CASSEGNEQYF	TGTGCCAGCAGTGAGGGGAACGAGCAGTACTTC
NA	TRBV28	many	TRBJ1-2	CASSRFRAGEDYGYTF	TGTGCCAGCAGTCGCTTCCGGGCAGGGGAGGACTATGGCTACACCTTC
NA	TRBV7-9	few	TRBJ2-5	CASSLPPGRMKETQYF	TGTGCCAGCAGCTTACCTCCGGGACGGATGAAAGAGACCCAGTACTTC
NA	TRBV20-1	NA	TRBJ2-2	CSARDPGTGELFF	TGCAGTGCTAGAGATCCGGGTACCGGGGAGCTGTTTTTT
NA	TRBV19	many	TRBJ2-5	CASSISGVVETQYF	TGTGCCAGTAGTATCTCCGGGGTAGTAGAGACCCAGTACTTC
NA	TRBV28	NA	TRBJ1-5	CASSKSYQGQPQHF	TGTGCCAGCAGCAAGTCATATCAGGGTCAGCCCCAGCATTTT
NA	TRBV19	many	TRBJ1-5	CASSIERGPNTINLYNQPQHF	TGTGCCAGTAGTATAGAGCGGGGGCCAAATACTATTAACCTTTACAATCAGCCCCAGCATTTT
NA	TRBV29-1	many	TRBJ1-2	CSVVLVGGYTF	TGCAGCGTTGTGCTCGTTGGCGGCTACACCTTC
NA	TRBV7-2	many	TRBJ2-2	CASSSHWDTGELFF	TGTGCCAGCAGCTCGCATTGGGACACCGGGGAGCTGTTTTTT
NA	TRBV6-1	NA	TRBJ1-5	CASMTDKRAQHF	TGTGCCAGCATGACGGACAAGCGGGCCCAGCATTTT